This TCR beta chain is from a study of T cell responses to AZD1222 COVID-19 vaccine. Study context: The study pooled second doses at about 4 or about 12 weeks. Study outcomes and limitations: Vaccine-related CD4 TCRs covered spike, predominating at 160-218 and 743-854. Seropositivity was recorded at baseline in only a handful of AZD1222 recipients.

Libraries were prepared by immunoSEQ multiplex PCR; TCRdb keeps only in-frame clonotypes and omits some of them. The sample has roughly 160,000 clones; approximately 94% are singletons. Worth noting for this clone: The antigen is unknown.

V dropped 8 bases and J dropped 12 bases, with 7 bases sitting between them. Germline V CDR1 and CDR2: WSHSY, SAAADI. This CDR3 region has 9 residues. This clonotype was obtained from an adult in good health. The sample here was peripheral blood, taken on day 0 of AZD1222 vaccination. The V and J genes are TRBV10-2 and TRBJ1-4; the D is unclear. CDR3: CASQRELFF. The CDR3 DNA is TGCGCCAGCCAGAGGGAACTGTTTTTT.